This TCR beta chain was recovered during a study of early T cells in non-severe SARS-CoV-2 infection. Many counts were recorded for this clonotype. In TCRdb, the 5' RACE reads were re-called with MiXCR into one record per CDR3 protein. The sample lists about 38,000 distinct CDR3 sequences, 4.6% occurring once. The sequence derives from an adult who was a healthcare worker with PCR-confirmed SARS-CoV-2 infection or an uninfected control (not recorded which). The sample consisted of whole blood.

The CDR3 bases are TGCAGCGCCCAGGGTTCGTTTCCCCACAACACTGAAGCTTTCTTT. Translating it yields CSAQGSFPHNTEAFF. The chain uses TRBV29-1 and TRBJ1-1; possible D gene TRBD1, 5 bases. The germline V and J ends were trimmed by 7 bases and 2 bases, with 20 bases remaining between them. This CDR3 spans 15 amino acids. The germline V gene has CDR1 SQVTM and CDR2 ANQGSEA. The full variable domain, completed using reference TRBV29-1 and TRBJ1-1, is SAVISQKPSRDICQRGTSLTIQCQVDSQVTMMFWYRQQPGQSLTLIATANQGSEATYESGFVIDKFPISRPNLTFSTLTVSNMSPEDSSIYLCSAQGSFPHNTEAFFGQGTRLTVV.